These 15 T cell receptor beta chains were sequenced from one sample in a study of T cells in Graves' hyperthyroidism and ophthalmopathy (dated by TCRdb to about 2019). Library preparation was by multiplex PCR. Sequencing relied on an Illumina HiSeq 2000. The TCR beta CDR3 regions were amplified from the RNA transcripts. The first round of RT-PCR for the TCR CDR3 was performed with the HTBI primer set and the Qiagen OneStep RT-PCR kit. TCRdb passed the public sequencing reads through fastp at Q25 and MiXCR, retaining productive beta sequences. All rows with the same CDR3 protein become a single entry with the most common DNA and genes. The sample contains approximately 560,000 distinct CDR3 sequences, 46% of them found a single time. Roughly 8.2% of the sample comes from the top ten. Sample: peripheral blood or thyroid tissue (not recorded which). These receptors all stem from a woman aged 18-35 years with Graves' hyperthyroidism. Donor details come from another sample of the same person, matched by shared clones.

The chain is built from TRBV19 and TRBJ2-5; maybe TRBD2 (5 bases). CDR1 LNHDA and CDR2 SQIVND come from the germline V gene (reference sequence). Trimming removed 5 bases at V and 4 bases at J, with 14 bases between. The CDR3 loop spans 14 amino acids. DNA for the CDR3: TGTGCCAGTAGTCCCGGGGTAGTAGGAGAGACCCAGTACTTC. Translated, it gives CASSPGVVGETQYF. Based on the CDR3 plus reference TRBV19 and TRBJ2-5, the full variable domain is DGGITQSPKYLFRKEGQNVTLSCEQNLNHDAMYWYRQDPGQGLRLIYYSQIVNDFQKGDIAEGYSVSREKKESFPLTVTSAQKNPTAFYLCASSPGVVGETQYFGPGTRLLVL.

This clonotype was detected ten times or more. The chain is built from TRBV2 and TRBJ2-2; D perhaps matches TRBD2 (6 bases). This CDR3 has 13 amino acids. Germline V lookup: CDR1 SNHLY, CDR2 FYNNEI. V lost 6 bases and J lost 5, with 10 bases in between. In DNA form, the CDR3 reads TGTGCCAGCAGCGGGAGTAGAACCGGGGAGCTGTTTTTT. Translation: CASSGSRTGELFF. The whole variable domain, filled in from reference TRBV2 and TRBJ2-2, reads EPEVTQTPSHQVTQMGQEVILRCVPISNHLYFYWYRQILGQKVEFLVSFYNNEISEKSEIFDDQFSVERPDGSNFTLKIRSTKLEDSAMYFCASSGSRTGELFFGEGSRLTVL.

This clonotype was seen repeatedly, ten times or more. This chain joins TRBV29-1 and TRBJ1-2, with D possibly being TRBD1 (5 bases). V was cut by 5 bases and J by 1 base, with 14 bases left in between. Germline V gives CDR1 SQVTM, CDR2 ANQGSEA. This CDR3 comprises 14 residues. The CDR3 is CSVLNMDNNYGYTF. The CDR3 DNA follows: TGCAGCGTTCTAAACATGGACAATAACTATGGCTACACCTTC.

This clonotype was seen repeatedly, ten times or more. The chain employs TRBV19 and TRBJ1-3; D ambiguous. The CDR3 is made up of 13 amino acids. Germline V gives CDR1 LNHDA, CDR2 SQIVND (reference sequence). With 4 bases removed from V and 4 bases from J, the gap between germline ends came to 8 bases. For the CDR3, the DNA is TGTGCCAGTAGTACTCGAAGAGGAAACACCATATATTTT. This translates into CASSTRRGNTIYF.

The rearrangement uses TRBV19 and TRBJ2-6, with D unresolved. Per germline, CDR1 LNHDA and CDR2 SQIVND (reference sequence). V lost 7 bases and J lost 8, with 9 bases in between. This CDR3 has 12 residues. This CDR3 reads CASNPSPNVLTF. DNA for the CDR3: TGTGCCAGTAACCCGAGCCCCAACGTCCTGACTTTC.

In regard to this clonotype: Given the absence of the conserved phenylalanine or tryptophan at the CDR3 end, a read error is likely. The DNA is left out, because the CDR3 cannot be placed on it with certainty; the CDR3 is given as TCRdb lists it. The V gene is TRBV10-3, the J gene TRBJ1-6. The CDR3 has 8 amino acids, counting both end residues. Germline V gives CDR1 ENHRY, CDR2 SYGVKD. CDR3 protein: CAISELSL.

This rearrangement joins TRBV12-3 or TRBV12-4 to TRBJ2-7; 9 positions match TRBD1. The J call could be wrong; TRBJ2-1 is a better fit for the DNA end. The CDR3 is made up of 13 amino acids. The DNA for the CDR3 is TGTGCCAGCAGTTTAGGACAGGGGGGTGAGCAGTTCTTC. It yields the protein CASSLGQGGEQFF.

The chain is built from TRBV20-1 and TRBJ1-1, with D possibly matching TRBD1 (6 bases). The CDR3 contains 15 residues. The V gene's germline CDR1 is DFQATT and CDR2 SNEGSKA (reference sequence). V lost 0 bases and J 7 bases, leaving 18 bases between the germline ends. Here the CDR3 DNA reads TGCAGTGCTAGAGATCAGGCGACAGGAGATCTTGAAGCTTTCTTT. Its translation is CSARDQATGDLEAFF.

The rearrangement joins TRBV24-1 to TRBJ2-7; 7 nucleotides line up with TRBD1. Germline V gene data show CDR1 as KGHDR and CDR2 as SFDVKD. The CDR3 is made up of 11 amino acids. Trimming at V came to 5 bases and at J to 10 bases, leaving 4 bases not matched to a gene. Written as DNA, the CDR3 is TGTGCCACCAGTGGAGGGGGCAACCAGTACTTC. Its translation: CATSGGGNQYF.

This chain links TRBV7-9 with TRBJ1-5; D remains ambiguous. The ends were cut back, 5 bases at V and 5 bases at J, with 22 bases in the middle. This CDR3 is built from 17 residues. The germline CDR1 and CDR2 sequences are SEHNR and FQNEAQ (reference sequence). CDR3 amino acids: CASSSSGVMLPHQPQHF. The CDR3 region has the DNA TGTGCCAGCAGCAGCTCCGGGGTGATGCTCCCTCATCAGCCCCAGCATTTT.

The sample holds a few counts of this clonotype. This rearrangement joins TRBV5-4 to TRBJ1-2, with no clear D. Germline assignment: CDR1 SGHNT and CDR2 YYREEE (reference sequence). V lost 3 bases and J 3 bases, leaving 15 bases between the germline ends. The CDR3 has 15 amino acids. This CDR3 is CASSYGRLRDYGYTF. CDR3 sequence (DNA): TGTGCCAGCAGCTATGGGCGCCTACGTGACTATGGCTACACCTTC.

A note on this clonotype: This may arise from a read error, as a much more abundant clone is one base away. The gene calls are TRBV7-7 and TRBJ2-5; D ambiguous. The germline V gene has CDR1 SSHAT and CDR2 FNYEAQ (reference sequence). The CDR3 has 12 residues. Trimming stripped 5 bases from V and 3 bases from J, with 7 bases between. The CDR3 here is CASSPCEETQYF. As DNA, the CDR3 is TGTGCCAGCAGCCCCTGTGAAGAGACCCAGTACTTC.

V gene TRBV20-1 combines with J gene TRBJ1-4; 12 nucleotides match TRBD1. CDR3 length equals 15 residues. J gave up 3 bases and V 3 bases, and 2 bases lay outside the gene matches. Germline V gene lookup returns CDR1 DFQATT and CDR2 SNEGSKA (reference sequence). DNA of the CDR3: TGCAGTGCTAGGGGACAGGGGGCGTCTAATGAAAAACTGTTTTTT. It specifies CSARGQGASNEKLFF.

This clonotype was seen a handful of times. CDR3 nucleotides: TGTGCCAGACTAGGGAGGACGAACACCGGGGAGCTGTTTTTT. This sequence encodes CARLGRTNTGELFF. The chain has TRBV7-6 and TRBJ2-2; perhaps TRBD2 as D (6 bases). This CDR3 spans 14 amino acids. From germline, CDR1 is SGHVS and CDR2 FNYEAQ. Trimming stripped 9 bases from V and 0 bases from J, with 11 bases between.

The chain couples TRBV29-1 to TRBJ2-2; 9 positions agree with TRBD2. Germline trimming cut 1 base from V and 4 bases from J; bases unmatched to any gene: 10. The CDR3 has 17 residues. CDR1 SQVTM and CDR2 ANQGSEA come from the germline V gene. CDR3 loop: CSVEALGSGSGTGELFF. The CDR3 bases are TGCAGCGTTGAAGCTTTAGGTAGCGGGAGTGGCACCGGGGAGCTGTTTTTT.